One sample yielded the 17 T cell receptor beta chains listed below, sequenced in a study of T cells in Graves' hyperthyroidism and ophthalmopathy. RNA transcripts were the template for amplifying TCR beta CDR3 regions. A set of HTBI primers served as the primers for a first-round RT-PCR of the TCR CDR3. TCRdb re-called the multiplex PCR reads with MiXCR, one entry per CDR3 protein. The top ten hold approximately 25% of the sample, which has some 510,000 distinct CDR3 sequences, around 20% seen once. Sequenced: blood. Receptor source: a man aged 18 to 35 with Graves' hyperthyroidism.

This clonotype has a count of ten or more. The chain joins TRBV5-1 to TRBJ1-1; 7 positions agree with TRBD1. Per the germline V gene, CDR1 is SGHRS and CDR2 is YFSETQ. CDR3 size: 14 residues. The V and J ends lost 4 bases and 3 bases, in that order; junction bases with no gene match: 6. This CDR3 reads CASSKDRMDTEAFF. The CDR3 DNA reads TGCGCCAGCAGCAAGGACAGGATGGACACTGAAGCTTTCTTT.

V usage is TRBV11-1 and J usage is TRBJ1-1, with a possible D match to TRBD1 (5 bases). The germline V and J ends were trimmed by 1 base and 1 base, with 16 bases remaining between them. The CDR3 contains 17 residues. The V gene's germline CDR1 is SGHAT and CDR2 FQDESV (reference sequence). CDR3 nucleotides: TGTGCCAGCAGCTTAGGGGGCGACGGTGGGGCGAACACTGAAGCTTTCTTT. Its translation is CASSLGGDGGANTEAFF. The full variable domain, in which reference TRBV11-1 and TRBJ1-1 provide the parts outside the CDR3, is EAEVAQSPRYKITEKSQAVAFWCDPISGHATLYWYRQILGQGPELLVQFQDESVVDDSQLPKDRFSAERLKGVDSTLKIQPAELGDSAMYLCASSLGGDGGANTEAFFGQGTRLTVV.

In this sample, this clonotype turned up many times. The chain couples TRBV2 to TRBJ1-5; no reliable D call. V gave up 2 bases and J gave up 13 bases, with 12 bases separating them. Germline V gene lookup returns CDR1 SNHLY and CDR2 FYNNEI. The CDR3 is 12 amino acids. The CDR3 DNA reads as TGTGCCAGCAGTGAACGACAAGGGATTCAGCATTTT. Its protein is CASSERQGIQHF.

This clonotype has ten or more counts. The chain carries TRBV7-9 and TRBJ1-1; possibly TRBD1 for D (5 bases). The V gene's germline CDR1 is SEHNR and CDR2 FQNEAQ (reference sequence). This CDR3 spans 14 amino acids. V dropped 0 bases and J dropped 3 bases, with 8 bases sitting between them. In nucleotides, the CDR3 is TGTGCCAGCAGCTTAGCGGAACAGGACACTGAAGCTTTCTTT. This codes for CASSLAEQDTEAFF.

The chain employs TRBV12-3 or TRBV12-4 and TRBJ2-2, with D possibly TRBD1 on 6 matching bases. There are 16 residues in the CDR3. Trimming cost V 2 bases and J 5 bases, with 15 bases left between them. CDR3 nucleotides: TGTGCCAGCAGTTTAAGGGCAGGGGTACAGACCGGGGAGCTGTTTTTT. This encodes CASSLRAGVQTGELFF.

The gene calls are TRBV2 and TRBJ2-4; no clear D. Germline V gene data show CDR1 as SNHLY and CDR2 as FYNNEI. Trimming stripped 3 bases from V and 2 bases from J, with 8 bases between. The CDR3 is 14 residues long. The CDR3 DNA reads TGTGCCAGCAGTGATTCTGGCACCAAAAACATTCAGTACTTC. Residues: CASSDSGTKNIQYF.

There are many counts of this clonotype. The CDR3 sequence is CSFRTGPYEQYF. The CDR3 bases are TGCAGCTTCCGGACAGGGCCCTACGAGCAGTACTTC. V is TRBV29-1 and J is TRBJ2-7; 8 nucleotides align to TRBD1. Germline loops: CDR1 SQVTM, CDR2 ANQGSEA. The V segment lost 8 bases and the J segment 2 bases; nucleotides outside the gene matches: 5. CDR3 size: 12 residues.

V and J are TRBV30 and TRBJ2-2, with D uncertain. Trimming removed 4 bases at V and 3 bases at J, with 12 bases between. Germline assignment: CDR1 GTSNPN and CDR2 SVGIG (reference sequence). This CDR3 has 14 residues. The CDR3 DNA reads TGTGCCTGGAAATCCGGGTTTGACACCGGGGAGCTGTTTTTT. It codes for CAWKSGFDTGELFF. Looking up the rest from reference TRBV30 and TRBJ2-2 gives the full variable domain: SQTIHQWPATLVQPVGSPLSLECTVEGTSNPNLYWYRQAAGRGLQLLFYSVGIGQISSEVPQNLSASRPQDRQFILSSKKLLLSDSGFYLCAWKSGFDTGELFFGEGSRLTVL.

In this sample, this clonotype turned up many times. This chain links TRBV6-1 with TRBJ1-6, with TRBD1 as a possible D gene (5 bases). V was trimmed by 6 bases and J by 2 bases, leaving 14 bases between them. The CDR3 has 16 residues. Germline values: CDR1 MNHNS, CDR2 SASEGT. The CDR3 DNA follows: TGTGCCAGCAGGGCCGGAGGGGACGCCTATAATTCACCCCTCCACTTT. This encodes CASRAGGDAYNSPLHF.

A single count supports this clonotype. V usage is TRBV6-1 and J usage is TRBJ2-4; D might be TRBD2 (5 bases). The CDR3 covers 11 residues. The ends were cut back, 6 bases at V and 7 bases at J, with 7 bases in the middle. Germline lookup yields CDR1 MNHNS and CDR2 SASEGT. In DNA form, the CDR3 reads TGTGCCAGCAGCGGGGTGAACATTCAGTACTTC. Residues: CASSGVNIQYF.

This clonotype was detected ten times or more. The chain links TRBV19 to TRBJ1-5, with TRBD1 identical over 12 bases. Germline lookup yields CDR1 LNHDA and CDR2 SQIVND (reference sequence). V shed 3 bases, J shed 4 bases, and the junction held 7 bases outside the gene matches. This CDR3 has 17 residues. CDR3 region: CASSMRPGQGANQPQHF. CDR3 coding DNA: TGTGCCAGTAGTATGAGGCCGGGACAGGGGGCAAATCAGCCCCAGCATTTT. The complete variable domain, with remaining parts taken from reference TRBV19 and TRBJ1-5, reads DGGITQSPKYLFRKEGQNVTLSCEQNLNHDAMYWYRQDPGQGLRLIYYSQIVNDFQKGDIAEGYSVSREKKESFPLTVTSAQKNPTAFYLCASSMRPGQGANQPQHFGDGTRLSIL.

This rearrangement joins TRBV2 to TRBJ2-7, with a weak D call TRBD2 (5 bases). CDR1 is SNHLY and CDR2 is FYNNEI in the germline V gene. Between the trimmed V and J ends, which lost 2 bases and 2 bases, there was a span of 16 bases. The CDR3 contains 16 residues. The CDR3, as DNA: TGTGCCAGCAGTGAAATAGCGAGAATCACCCCCTACGAGCAGTACTTC. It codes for CASSEIARITPYEQYF.

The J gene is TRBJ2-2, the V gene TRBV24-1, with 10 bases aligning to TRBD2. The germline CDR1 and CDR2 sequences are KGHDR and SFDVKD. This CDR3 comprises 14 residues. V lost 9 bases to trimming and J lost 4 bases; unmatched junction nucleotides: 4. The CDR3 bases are TGTGCCACCCAGCGGGGGGGGAGCACCGGGGAGCTGTTTTTT. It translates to CATQRGGSTGELFF.

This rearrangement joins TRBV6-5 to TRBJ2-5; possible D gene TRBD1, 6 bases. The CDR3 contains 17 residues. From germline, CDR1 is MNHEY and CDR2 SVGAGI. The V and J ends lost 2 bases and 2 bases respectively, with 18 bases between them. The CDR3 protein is CASSYGGQPGSQETQYF. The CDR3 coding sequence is TGTGCCAGCAGTTACGGAGGACAGCCGGGCTCTCAAGAGACCCAGTACTTC.

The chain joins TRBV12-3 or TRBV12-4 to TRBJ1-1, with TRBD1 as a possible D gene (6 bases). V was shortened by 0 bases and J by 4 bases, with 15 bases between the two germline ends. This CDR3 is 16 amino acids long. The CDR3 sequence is CASSLATTGAGTEAFF. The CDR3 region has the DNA TGTGCCAGCAGTTTAGCCACGACAGGTGCGGGCACTGAAGCTTTCTTT.

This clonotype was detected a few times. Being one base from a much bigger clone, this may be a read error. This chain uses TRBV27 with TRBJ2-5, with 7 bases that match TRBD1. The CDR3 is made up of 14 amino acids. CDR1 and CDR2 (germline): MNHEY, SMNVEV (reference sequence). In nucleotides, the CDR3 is TGTGCCAGCAGTTTAATTGGACAGGTCGAGACCAAGTACTTC. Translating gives CASSLIGQVETKYF.

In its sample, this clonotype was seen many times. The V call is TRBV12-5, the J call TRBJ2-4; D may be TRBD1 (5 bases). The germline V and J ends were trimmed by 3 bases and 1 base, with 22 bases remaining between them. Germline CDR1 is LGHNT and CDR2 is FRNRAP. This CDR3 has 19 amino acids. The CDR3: CASGFTVGAGSPAKNIQYF. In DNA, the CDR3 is TGTGCTAGTGGTTTTACGGTTGGGGCAGGCAGTCCGGCCAAAAACATTCAGTACTTC.